A single sample gave rise to the 2 T cell receptor beta chains below, sequenced in a study of T cell responses to AZD1222 COVID-19 vaccine. Produced via immunoSEQ multiplex PCR; TCRdb's table is partial and in-frame only. The table includes over 100,000 clones, around 87% detected once. The specimen comprised peripheral blood, sampled 28 days after the second AZD1222 dose. The receptors shown here come from an adult who received the AZD1222 COVID-19 vaccine.

The V and J genes are TRBV11-2 and TRBJ2-1, with TRBD2 matching over 7 bases. CDR1 SGHAT and CDR2 FQNNGV come from the germline V gene. The CDR3 sequence is 12 residues long. The V gene end was trimmed by 4 bases and the J gene end by 13 bases; junction bases not matched to a gene: 7. The CDR3 DNA reads as TGTGCCAGCAGCTCACAAGCGGGGATACAGTTCTTC. This translates into CASSSQAGIQFF.

The J gene is TRBJ1-1, the V gene TRBV5-5, with a tentative D call TRBD1 (5 bases). With 5 bases removed from V and 2 bases from J, the gap between germline ends came to 16 bases. Germline V gene sequence: CDR1 SGHKS, CDR2 YYEKEE (reference sequence). The CDR3 runs to 15 residues. This chain's CDR3 is CASRSGREVNTEAFF. The CDR3 nucleotides are TGTGCCAGCAGATCGGGCAGGGAGGTTAACACTGAAGCTTTCTTT. The full variable domain, in which reference TRBV5-5 and TRBJ1-1 provide the parts outside the CDR3, is DAGVTQSPTHLIKTRGQQVTLRCSPISGHKSVSWYQQVLGQGPQFIFQYYEKEERGRGNFPDRFSARQFPNYSSELNVNALLLGDSALYLCASRSGREVNTEAFFGQGTRLTVV.